This T cell receptor (beta chain) was captured in a study of molecular identifiers for immune sequencing clone quantification. On the study more broadly: In replicates, RNA from about 20,000 or 100,000 naive CD8 cells was split five ways, four sequenced. Study outcomes and limitations: The study reportedly detected spiked Jurkat TCR RNA from one cell among around 1 million naive cells. Clones above 20 RNA copies held over 98% of effector molecules, under 1% in naive cells.

This CDR3 has 12 amino acids. CDR1 is SGHAT, CDR2 FQNNGV, per germline. TCRdb passed the PCR reads through MiXCR, listing each CDR3 protein once. The sample shows about 67,000 distinct CDR3 sequences, roughly 17% of them seen only once. This clonotype was seen more than once but under ten times. Its target is unknown. Sequence at one end of the junction differs from germline and may be a read error. The source is a human donor in good health. Some libraries in this study had Jurkat cell RNA spiked in. The chain couples TRBV11-2 to TRBJ2-2, with D perhaps TRBD1 (6 bases). Material for sequencing was naive CD8+ T cells from blood, with Jurkat cell RNA spiked in. The sample's subset: FACS-sorted CD8+CD4-CCR7+CD45RA+ naive T cells. The CDR3: CASSLGDIAPVF. The CDR3 coding sequence is TGTGCCAGCAGCTTAGGGGACATCGCGCCAGTTTTT.